This TCR beta chain was recovered during a study of blood T cell repertoires in COVID-19. Overall study context: The study drew acute and convalescent COVID-19 samples from the United States, Italy and Spain. PBMCs, B-cell-depleted T cells, or T cells provided the cDNA or gDNA that made up the material.

In the original workflow: Nucleated cell counts were estimated from reference gene primer amplification. Produced via immunoSEQ multiplex PCR; TCRdb's table is partial and in-frame only. The V and J calls and clone size were taken over from that table, and D and trimming were inferred from the DNA. The table lists roughly 11,000 clones, roughly 83% of them singletons, with roughly 13% in the top ten. Trimming left V 8 bases short and J 7 bases short, with 17 bases between. Germline CDR1 WSHSY, CDR2 SAAADI. The length of the CDR3 is 14 residues. Sequencing was done on a sample of peripheral blood. V usage is TRBV10-2 and J usage is TRBJ2-2; D is perhaps TRBD1 (5 bases). The sequence came from a human donor in a cohort sampled during active COVID-19. DNA of the CDR3: TGCGCCAGCTGGGCGCAGGGTTTCTACGGGGAGCTGTTTTTT. This translates into CASWAQGFYGELFF.